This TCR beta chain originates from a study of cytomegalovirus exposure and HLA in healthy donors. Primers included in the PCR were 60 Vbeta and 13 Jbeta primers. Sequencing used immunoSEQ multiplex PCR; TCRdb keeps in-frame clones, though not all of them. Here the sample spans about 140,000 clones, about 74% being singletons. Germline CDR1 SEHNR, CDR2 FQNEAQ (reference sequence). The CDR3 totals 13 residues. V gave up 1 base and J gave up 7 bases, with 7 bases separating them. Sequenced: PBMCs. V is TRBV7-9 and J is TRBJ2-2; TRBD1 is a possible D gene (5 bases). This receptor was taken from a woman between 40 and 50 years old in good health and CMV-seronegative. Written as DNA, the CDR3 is TGTGCCAGCAGCTTAGGGGGCAGCGGGGAGCTGTTTTTT. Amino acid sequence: CASSLGGSGELFF. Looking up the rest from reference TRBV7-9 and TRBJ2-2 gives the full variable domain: DTGVSQNPRHKITKRGQNVTFRCDPISEHNRLYWYRQTLGQGPEFLTYFQNEAQLEKSRLLSDRFSAERPKGSFSTLEIQRTEQGDSAMYLCASSLGGSGELFFGEGSRLTVL.